One sample yielded the 19 T cell receptor beta chains listed below, sequenced in a study of blood T cell repertoires in COVID-19. Method: immunoSEQ multiplex PCR; TCRdb's copy keeps in-frame clones and lacks some. The sample lists around 100,000 clones; almost 90% were seen once. The material sequenced was peripheral blood. These receptors were collected from a human donor in a cohort sampled during active COVID-19.

CDR3 sequence reads: CASSDTGDYGYTF. CDR3 sequence (DNA): TGTGCCAGCAGTGACACAGGCGACTATGGCTACACCTTC. The genes are TRBV2 and TRBJ1-2; D possibly corresponds to TRBD1 (5 bases). The germline CDR1 and CDR2 sequences are SNHLY and FYNNEI. The ends were cut back, 3 bases at V and 3 bases at J, with 8 bases in the middle. The CDR3 runs to 13 residues.

The chain recombines TRBV27 with TRBJ1-3; no definite D call. The germline V gene has CDR1 MNHEY and CDR2 SMNVEV (reference sequence). V lost 4 bases and J 1 base, leaving 11 bases between the germline ends. This CDR3 contains 15 residues. DNA for the CDR3: TGTGCCAGCAGTTGGAGTCGAGAGTCTGGAAACACCATATATTTT. Its protein product is CASSWSRESGNTIYF.

The chain couples TRBV18 to TRBJ2-2; 7 positions agree with TRBD2. This CDR3 is built from 14 residues. CDR1 is KGHSH, CDR2 LQKENI, per germline. J was trimmed by 2 bases and V by 8 bases; bases with no gene match: 5. CDR3 sequence: CASPAGPNTGELFF. Written as DNA, the CDR3 is TGTGCCAGCCCAGCGGGACCAAACACCGGGGAGCTGTTTTTT.

This clone has more than one count but fewer than ten. CDR3 amino acids: CASSFLAGTYEQYF. In DNA form, the CDR3 reads TGTGCCAGCAGCTTTTTAGCGGGAACATACGAGCAGTACTTC. V is TRBV7-9 and J is TRBJ2-7, with 8 bases matching TRBD2. The CDR3 contains 14 residues. The germline V gene encodes CDR1 SEHNR and CDR2 FQNEAQ (reference sequence). After removal of 3 bases from V and 4 bases from J, the junction contained 5 bases not matched to a gene.

The chain recombines TRBV18 with TRBJ1-5; D unresolved. Trimming stripped 2 bases from V and 3 bases from J, with 11 bases between. Germline CDR1 reads KGHSH; CDR2 reads LQKENI. CDR3 length: 15 residues. CDR3 loop: CASSPRPGANQPQHF. In DNA form, the CDR3 reads TGTGCCAGCTCACCAAGACCGGGAGCCAATCAGCCCCAGCATTTT.

This chain connects TRBV4-1 to TRBJ2-1; 11 positions match TRBD2. Looked up from germline, CDR1 is MGHRA and CDR2 is YSYEKL. The CDR3 is 18 residues long. Losses at the gene ends were 0 bases for V and 5 bases for J; bases not matched to a gene: 9. In nucleotides, the CDR3 is TGCGCCAGCAGCCAAGAATTTCTAGCGGGAGGTAGGGACAATGAGCAGTTCTTC. This codes for CASSQEFLAGGRDNEQFF.

The V and J genes are TRBV4-1 and TRBJ2-3, with D possibly matching TRBD1 (6 bases). Germline CDR1 reads MGHRA; CDR2 reads YSYEKL. CDR3 length: 16 residues. V lost 4 bases, J lost 2 bases, and 16 bases lay in between. The CDR3 sequence is CASSRLTGKYTDTQYF. CDR3 bases: TGCGCCAGCAGCCGACTGACAGGAAAATACACAGATACGCAGTATTTT.

The CDR3 reads CASSFSGRGTKNIQYF. CDR3 nucleotides: TGTGCCAGCAGCTTTTCAGGCAGGGGGACCAAAAACATTCAGTACTTC. The chain carries TRBV11-2 and TRBJ2-4; 7 bases fit TRBD1. Unmatched junction bases numbered 7, after V lost 3 bases and J lost 2 bases. This CDR3 has 16 amino acids. Germline assignment: CDR1 SGHAT and CDR2 FQNNGV. The whole variable domain, filled in from reference TRBV11-2 and TRBJ2-4, reads EAGVAQSPRYKIIEKRQSVAFWCNPISGHATLYWYQQILGQGPKLLIQFQNNGVVDDSQLPKDRFSAERLKGVDSTLKIQPAKLEDSAVYLCASSFSGRGTKNIQYFGAGTRLSVL.

The V gene is TRBV10-3, the J gene TRBJ1-6; TRBD1 agrees at 9 bases. The CDR3 length is 17 residues. The V gene end was trimmed by 2 bases and the J gene end by 7 bases; junction bases not matched to a gene: 9. Germline values: CDR1 ENHRY, CDR2 SYGVKD. The CDR3 region has the DNA TGTGCCATCAGTGAGCCTATCCCCGGGACAGGGAATTCACCCCTCCACTTT. Translated, it gives CAISEPIPGTGNSPLHF.

The chain joins TRBV19 to TRBJ2-5, with TRBD1 as a possible D gene (6 bases). Germline CDR1 is LNHDA and CDR2 is SQIVND (reference sequence). The ends were cut back, 4 bases at V and 5 bases at J, with 11 bases in the middle. The CDR3 spans 13 residues. This chain's CDR3 is CASSTNRVETQYF. For the CDR3, the DNA is TGTGCCAGTAGTACTAACAGGGTTGAGACCCAGTACTTC.

This chain uses TRBV4-2 with TRBJ2-7; no clear D gene. Deletions cut 0 bases from V and 0 bases from J, with 6 bases between. Germline V lookup: CDR1 LGHNA, CDR2 YNFKEQ. This CDR3 is 14 amino acids long. Written as DNA, the CDR3 is TGTGCCAGCAGCCAAGACCCTAGCTCCTACGAGCAGTACTTC. This gives the protein CASSQDPSSYEQYF.

The J gene is TRBJ1-2, the V gene TRBV24-1, with 7 positions matching TRBD1. Looked up from germline, CDR1 is KGHDR and CDR2 is SFDVKD. V shed 4 bases, J shed 7 bases, and the junction held 11 bases outside the gene matches. CDR3 length: 15 amino acids. CDR3: CATSDTGAVGFGYTF. Here the CDR3 DNA reads TGTGCCACCAGTGACACAGGGGCCGTGGGGTTTGGCTACACCTTC.

The J gene is TRBJ2-7, the V gene TRBV4-2; 7 nucleotides align to TRBD2. Looked up from germline, CDR1 is LGHNA and CDR2 is YNFKEQ. This CDR3 is built from 18 residues. V lost 0 bases, J lost 5 bases, and 16 bases stayed unmatched. CDR3 residues: CASSQDQIGTGGAHEQYF. For the CDR3, the DNA is TGTGCCAGCAGCCAAGACCAGATAGGAACGGGAGGAGCCCACGAGCAGTACTTC.

This sequence joins TRBV18 and TRBJ2-3; D is unresolved. Germline-derived CDR1 and CDR2 are KGHSH and LQKENI. The CDR3 is made up of 14 amino acids. V shed 2 bases and J shed 0 bases, with 6 bases lying between them. This CDR3 is CASSPYPSTDTQYF. Here the CDR3 DNA reads TGTGCCAGCTCACCATATCCGAGCACAGATACGCAGTATTTT.

The CDR3 DNA is TGCGCCAGCAGCTCCGGCGGCCTAGCGGCAACAGATACGCAGTATTTT. Translation: CASSSGGLAATDTQYF. The chain links TRBV5-1 to TRBJ2-3; TRBD2 aligns across 7 bases. Germline lookup yields CDR1 SGHRS and CDR2 YFSETQ. V shed 3 bases, J shed 3 bases, and the junction held 10 bases outside the gene matches. The CDR3 is 16 residues long.

The V gene is TRBV7-2, the J gene TRBJ2-6; D possibly corresponds to TRBD1 (7 bases). The ends were cut back, 5 bases at V and 1 base at J, with 9 bases in the middle. This CDR3 is 15 amino acids long. Germline assignment: CDR1 SGHTA and CDR2 FQGNSA. As DNA, the CDR3 is TGTGCCAGCAGCCCAGGGGGGTCTGGGGCCAACGTCCTGACTTTC. This sequence encodes CASSPGGSGANVLTF.

The sample holds a few counts of this clone. This chain connects TRBV7-9 to TRBJ2-1, with D tentatively TRBD1 (5 bases). Trimming took off 2 bases at V and 8 bases at J, with 22 bases between the two ends. CDR3 length: 17 residues. CDR1 and CDR2 from the germline V gene are SEHNR and FQNEAQ (reference sequence). CDR3: CASSLSPPRGLGHEQFF. Written as DNA, the CDR3 is TGTGCCAGCAGCTTATCCCCCCCTAGGGGATTAGGGCATGAGCAGTTCTTC.

This chain connects TRBV30 to TRBJ2-2; D might be TRBD1 (6 bases). The germline CDR1 and CDR2 sequences are GTSNPN and SVGIG (reference sequence). V lost 0 bases and J 0 bases, leaving 14 bases between the germline ends. The CDR3 contains 17 residues. CDR3 sequence reads: CAWSVSYRVANTGELFF. CDR3 DNA: TGTGCCTGGAGTGTCTCTTACAGGGTAGCGAACACCGGGGAGCTGTTTTTT.

The rearrangement joins TRBV7-8 to TRBJ2-7; 9 bases are a match to TRBD2. Trimming cost V 5 bases and J 1 base; bases outside gene matches: 6. This CDR3 contains 15 residues. CDR1 SGHVS and CDR2 FQNEAQ come from the germline V gene. The CDR3 sequence: CASSHLAGSSYEQYF. CDR3 nucleotide sequence: TGTGCCAGCAGCCACCTAGCGGGGAGTTCCTACGAGCAGTACTTC.